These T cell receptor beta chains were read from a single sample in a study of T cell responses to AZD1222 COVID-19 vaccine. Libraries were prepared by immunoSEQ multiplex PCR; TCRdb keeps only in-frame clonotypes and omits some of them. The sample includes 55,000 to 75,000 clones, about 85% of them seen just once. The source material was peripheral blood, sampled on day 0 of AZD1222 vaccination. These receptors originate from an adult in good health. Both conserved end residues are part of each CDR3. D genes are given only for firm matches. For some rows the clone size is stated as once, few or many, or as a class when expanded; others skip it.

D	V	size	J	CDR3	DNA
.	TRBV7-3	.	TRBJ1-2	CASRSDGDSGYTF	TGTGCCAGCAGATCGGATGGGGACTCTGGCTACACCTTC
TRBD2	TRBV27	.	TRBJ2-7	CASSSPLAETYEQYF	TGTGCCAGCAGTTCGCCCCTAGCGGAAACCTACGAGCAGTACTTC
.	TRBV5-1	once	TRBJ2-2	CASTGTQNTGELFF	TGCGCCAGCACCGGGACTCAGAACACCGGGGAGCTGTTTTTT
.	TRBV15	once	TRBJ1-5	CATSRGAGTFNQPQHF	TGTGCCACCAGCAGAGGGGCAGGGACTTTCAATCAGCCCCAGCATTTT
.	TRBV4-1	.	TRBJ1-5	CASSQEGQMNQPQHF	TGCGCCAGCAGCCAAGAGGGACAAATGAATCAGCCCCAGCATTTT
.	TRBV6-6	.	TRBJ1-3	CASSPLKGVLNSGNTIYF	TGTGCCAGCAGTCCCCTTAAGGGGGTACTCAACTCTGGAAACACCATATATTTT
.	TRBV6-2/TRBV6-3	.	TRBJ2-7	CASSYSGARSYEQYF	TGTGCCAGCAGTTACTCTGGAGCCCGCTCCTACGAGCAGTACTTC
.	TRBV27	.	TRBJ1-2	CASSPLYQGHGYTF	TGTGCCAGCAGCCCGTTATACCAGGGCCATGGCTACACCTTC
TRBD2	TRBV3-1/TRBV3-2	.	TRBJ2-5	CASSQGAASGVETQYF	TGTGCCAGCAGCCAAGGAGCGGCTAGCGGGGTGGAGACCCAGTACTTC
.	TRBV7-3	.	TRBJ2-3	CASSLTSDSGHTDTQYF	TGTGCCAGCAGCTTAACGTCCGATAGCGGACACACAGATACGCAGTATTTT
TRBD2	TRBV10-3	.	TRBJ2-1	CAISERRTSGSSYNEQFF	TGTGCCATCAGTGAGCGGAGGACTAGCGGGAGCTCCTACAATGAGCAGTTCTTC
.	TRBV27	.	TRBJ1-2	CASSPEGNYGYTF	TGTGCCAGCAGCCCGGAGGGGAACTATGGCTACACCTTC
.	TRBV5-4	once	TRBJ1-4	CASSLRGAFEKLFF	TGTGCCAGCAGCCTTCGAGGGGCCTTCGAAAAACTGTTTTTT
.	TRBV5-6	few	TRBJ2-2	CASSKDPQRPTGELFF	TGTGCCAGCAGCAAGGATCCCCAACGGCCCACCGGGGAGCTGTTTTTT
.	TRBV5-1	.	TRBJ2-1	CASSPRDGDNEQFF	TGCGCCAGCAGCCCAAGGGACGGCGACAATGAGCAGTTCTTC
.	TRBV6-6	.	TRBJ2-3	CASSLTTDTQYF	TGTGCCAGCAGTTTAACGACAGATACGCAGTATTTT
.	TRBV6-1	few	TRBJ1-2	CASSEAAGWYGYTF	TGTGCCAGCAGTGAAGCGGCAGGGTGGTATGGCTACACCTTC
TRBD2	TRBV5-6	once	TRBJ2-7	CASSSASGRHGEQYF	TGTGCCAGCAGCTCGGCTAGCGGGAGACACGGCGAGCAGTACTTC
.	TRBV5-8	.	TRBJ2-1	CASSPRRNEQFF	TGTGCCAGCAGCCCTCGTCGGAATGAGCAGTTCTTC
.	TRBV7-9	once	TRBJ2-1	CASSLGTEYNEQFF	TGTGCCAGCAGCTTAGGGACGGAGTACAATGAGCAGTTCTTC
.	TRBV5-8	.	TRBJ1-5	CASSSRGFYSNQPQHF	TGTGCCAGCAGCTCCCGAGGATTTTATAGCAATCAGCCCCAGCATTTT
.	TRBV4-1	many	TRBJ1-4	CASSQGVRVPNEKLFF	TGCGCCAGCAGCCAAGGAGTGAGGGTGCCTAATGAAAAACTGTTTTTT
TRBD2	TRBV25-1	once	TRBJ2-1	CASSELAGSGEQFF	TGTGCCAGCAGTGAGCTAGCGGGAAGCGGGGAGCAGTTCTTC
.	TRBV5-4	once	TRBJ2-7	CASSVGYEQYF	TGTGCCAGCAGCGTGGGCTACGAGCAGTACTTC
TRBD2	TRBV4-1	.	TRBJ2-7	CASSHRLAAGEQYF	TGCGCCAGCAGCCACAGACTAGCTGCTGGCGAGCAGTACTTC
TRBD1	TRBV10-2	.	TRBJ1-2	CASSRDRGGYGYTF	TGCGCCAGCAGTCGGGACAGGGGCGGCTATGGCTACACCTTC
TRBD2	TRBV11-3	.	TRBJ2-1	CASSLGMTSGRPSLREQFF	TGTGCCAGCAGCTTAGGGATGACTAGCGGGAGGCCTTCGCTGAGGGAGCAGTTCTTC
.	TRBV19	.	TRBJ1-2	CASSIGGGGYTF	TGTGCCAGTAGTATAGGAGGTGGTGGCTACACCTTC
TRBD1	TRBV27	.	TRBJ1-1	CASSTDRGRVNTEAFF	TGTGCCAGCAGTACCGACAGGGGGCGCGTGAACACTGAAGCTTTCTTT
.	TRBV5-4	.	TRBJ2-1	CASTALSRNEQFF	TGTGCCAGCACCGCGTTGTCCCGCAATGAGCAGTTCTTC
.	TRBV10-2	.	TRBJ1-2	CASSTGYGYTF	TGCGCCAGCTCAACAGGCTATGGCTACACCTTC
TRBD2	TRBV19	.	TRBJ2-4	CASSTIAGAKNIQYF	TGTGCCAGTAGTACAATAGCGGGAGCCAAAAACATTCAGTACTTC
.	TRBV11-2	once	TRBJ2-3	CASRFTDTQYF	TGTGCCAGCAGGTTCACAGATACGCAGTATTTT
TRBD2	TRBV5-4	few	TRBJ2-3	CASSPLSLGGDTDTQYF	TGTGCCAGCAGCCCACTTAGCTTGGGGGGGGACACAGATACGCAGTATTTT
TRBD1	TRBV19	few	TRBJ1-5	CASSRDRGSNQPQHF	TGTGCCAGTAGTAGGGACAGGGGAAGCAATCAGCCCCAGCATTTT
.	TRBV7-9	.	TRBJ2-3	CASSFTGEADTQYF	TGTGCCAGCAGCTTTACGGGAGAGGCAGATACGCAGTATTTT
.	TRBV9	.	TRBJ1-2	CASSVSFEGGYTF	TGTGCCAGCAGCGTCTCTTTCGAGGGCGGCTACACCTTC
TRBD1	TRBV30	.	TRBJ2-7	CAWSGGTGRVYEQYF	TGTGCCTGGAGTGGCGGGACAGGGCGGGTCTACGAGCAGTACTTC
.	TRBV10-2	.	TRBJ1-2	CASSALANYGYTF	TGCGCCAGCAGTGCCTTAGCTAACTATGGCTACACCTTC
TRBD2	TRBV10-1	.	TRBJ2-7	CASIRPLAGYEQYF	TGCGCCAGCATCAGACCCCTAGCGGGTTACGAGCAGTACTTC
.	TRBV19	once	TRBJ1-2	CASGTGNYGYTF	TGTGCCAGTGGAACAGGGAACTATGGCTACACCTTC
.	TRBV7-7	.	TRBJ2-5	CASSVRGPETQYF	TGTGCTAGCAGTGTAAGGGGCCCAGAGACCCAGTACTTC
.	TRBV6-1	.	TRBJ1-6	CASSDHSTGMENSPLHF	TGTGCCAGCAGTGACCACTCTACAGGGATGGAAAATTCACCCCTCCACTTT
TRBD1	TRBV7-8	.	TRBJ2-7	CASGLQGPPYEQYF	TGTGCCAGCGGGTTACAGGGGCCCCCCTACGAGCAGTACTTC
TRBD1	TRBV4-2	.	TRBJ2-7	CASSQVETGGGEQYF	TGTGCCAGCAGCCAAGTTGAGACAGGGGGCGGCGAGCAGTACTTC
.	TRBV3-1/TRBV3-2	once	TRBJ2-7	CASSQLVVQSSYEQYF	TGTGCCAGCAGCCAATTGGTGGTGCAAAGCTCCTACGAGCAGTACTTC
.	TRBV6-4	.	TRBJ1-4	CASSEKAATNEKLFF	TGTGCCAGCAGTGAGAAGGCCGCAACTAATGAAAAACTGTTTTTT
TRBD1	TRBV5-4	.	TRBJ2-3	CASSQPGTGGRADTQYF	TGTGCCAGCAGCCAACCCGGGACAGGGGGTCGGGCAGATACGCAGTATTTT
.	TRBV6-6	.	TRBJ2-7	CASSYWGGRNYEQYF	TGTGCCAGCAGTTACTGGGGGGGGCGCAACTACGAGCAGTACTTC
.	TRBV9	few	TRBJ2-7	CASSGNSYEQYF	TGTGCCAGCAGCGGCAACTCCTACGAGCAGTACTTC
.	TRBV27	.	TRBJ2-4	CASSRQRPGGNIQYF	TGTGCCAGCAGCAGACAACGACCCGGCGGAAACATTCAGTACTTC
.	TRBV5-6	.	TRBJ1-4	CASSLANRANEKLFF	TGTGCCAGCAGCTTGGCCAATCGGGCTAATGAAAAACTGTTTTTT
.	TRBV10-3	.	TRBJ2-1	CAISESRATYNEQFF	TGTGCCATCAGTGAGTCGAGAGCAACCTACAATGAGCAGTTCTTC
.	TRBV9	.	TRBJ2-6	CASSVGKYSGANVLTF	TGTGCCAGCAGCGTCGGCAAATACTCTGGGGCCAACGTCCTGACTTTC
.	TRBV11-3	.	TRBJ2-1	CASSLDGSSSEQFF	TGTGCCAGCAGCTTAGATGGATCCTCCTCCGAGCAGTTCTTC
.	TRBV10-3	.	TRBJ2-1	CAISESGTLYNEQFF	TGTGCCATCAGTGAGTCGGGGACCCTATACAATGAGCAGTTCTTC
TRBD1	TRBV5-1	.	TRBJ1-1	CASSSSRDRDFEAFF	TGCGCCAGCAGCTCGTCGAGGGACAGGGACTTTGAAGCTTTCTTT